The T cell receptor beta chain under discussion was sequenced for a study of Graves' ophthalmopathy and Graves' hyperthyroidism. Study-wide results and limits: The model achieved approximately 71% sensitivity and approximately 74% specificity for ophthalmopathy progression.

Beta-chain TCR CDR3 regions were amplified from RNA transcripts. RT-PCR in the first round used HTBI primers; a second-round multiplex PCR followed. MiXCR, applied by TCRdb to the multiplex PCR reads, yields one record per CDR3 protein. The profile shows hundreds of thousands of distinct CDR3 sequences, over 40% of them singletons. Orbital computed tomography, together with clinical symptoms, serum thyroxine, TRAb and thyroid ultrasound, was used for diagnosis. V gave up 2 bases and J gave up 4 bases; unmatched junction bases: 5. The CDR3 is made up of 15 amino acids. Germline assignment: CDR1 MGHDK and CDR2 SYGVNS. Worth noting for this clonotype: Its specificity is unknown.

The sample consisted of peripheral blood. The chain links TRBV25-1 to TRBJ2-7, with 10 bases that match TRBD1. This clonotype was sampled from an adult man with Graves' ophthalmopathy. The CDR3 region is CASSEVGTGEYEQYF. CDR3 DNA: TGTGCCAGCAGTGAAGTAGGGACAGGGGAGTACGAGCAGTACTTC.